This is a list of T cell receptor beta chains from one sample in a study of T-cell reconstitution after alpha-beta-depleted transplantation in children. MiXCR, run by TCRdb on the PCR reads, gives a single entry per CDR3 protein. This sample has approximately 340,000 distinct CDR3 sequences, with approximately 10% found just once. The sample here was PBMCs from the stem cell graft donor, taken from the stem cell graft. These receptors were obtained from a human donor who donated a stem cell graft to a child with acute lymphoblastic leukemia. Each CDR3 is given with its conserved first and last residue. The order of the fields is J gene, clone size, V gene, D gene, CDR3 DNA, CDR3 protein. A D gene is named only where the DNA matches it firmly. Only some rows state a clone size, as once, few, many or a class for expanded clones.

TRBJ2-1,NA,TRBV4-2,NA,TGTGCCAGCAGCCAAGAGGGTTTGGTCCACAATGAGCAGTTCTTC,CASSQEGLVHNEQFF
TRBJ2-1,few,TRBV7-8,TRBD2,TGTGCCAGCAGTCCGATGTGGCGGGAGGGCTACAATGAGCAGTTCTTC,CASSPMWREGYNEQFF
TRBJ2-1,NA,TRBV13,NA,TGTGCCAGCAGCTTTCTTACTAGCTTAGACAATGAGCAGTTCTTC,CASSFLTSLDNEQFF
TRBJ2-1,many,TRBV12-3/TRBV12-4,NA,TGTGCCAGCAGTTTTTGGGTGGGCGATGAGCAGTTCTTC,CASSFWVGDEQFF
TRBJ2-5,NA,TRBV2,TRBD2,TGTGCCAGCAGTGAAGAGACTAGCTCCCAAGAGACCCAGTACTTC,CASSEETSSQETQYF
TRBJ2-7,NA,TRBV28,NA,TGTGCCAGCAGTTGGAGGGGTTCCCCCGAGCAGTACTTC,CASSWRGSPEQYF
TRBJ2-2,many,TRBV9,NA,TGTGCCAGCAGCGTAGCCACGAACACCGGGGAGCTGTTTTTT,CASSVATNTGELFF
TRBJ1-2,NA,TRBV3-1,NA,TGTGCCAGCAGCCAAGCCAATCATATCTATGGCTACACCTTC,CASSQANHIYGYTF
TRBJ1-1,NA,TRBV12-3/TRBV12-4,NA,TGTGCCAGCAGTTTAGAACCGGGATGGACTGAAGCTTTCTTT,CASSLEPGWTEAFF
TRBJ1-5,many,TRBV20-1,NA,TGCAGTGCAAGAGAGGGGTATGGCAATCAGCCCCAGCATTTT,CSAREGYGNQPQHF
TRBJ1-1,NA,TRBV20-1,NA,TGCAGTGCTAGGACAACGGGGCAGGGGTGGACTGAAGCTTTCTTT,CSARTTGQGWTEAFF
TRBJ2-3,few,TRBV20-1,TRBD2,TGCAGTGCTAGCCTGAGCGGGAGGGGCCGGGGTACGCAGTATTTT,CSASLSGRGRGTQYF
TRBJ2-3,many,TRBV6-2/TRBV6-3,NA,TGTGCCAGCAGTTACTCGGACTCTTATACGCAGTATTTT,CASSYSDSYTQYF